Following are 29 T cell receptor beta chains from one sample sequenced in a study of technical replicates of blood from several donors. The method was immunoSEQ multiplex PCR; TCRdb's version includes in-frame clones alone and lacks a portion of them. The sample shows tens of thousands of clones, roughly nine tenths of them seen only once. The sequenced sample consisted of T cells isolated from PBMCs. Receptors originate from a human donor in good health. Some clones in this sample may be carry-over from other donors' samples.

The chain recombines TRBV5-4 with TRBJ2-5; 7 bases agree with TRBD2. Germline CDR1 is SGHNT and CDR2 is YYREEE (reference sequence). J lost 4 bases, V lost 4 bases, and 10 bases had no gene match. The CDR3 covers 15 residues. CDR3 in amino acids: CASSPPASGGETQYF. The DNA for the CDR3 is TGTGCCAGCAGCCCTCCGGCTAGCGGAGGAGAGACCCAGTACTTC.

The chain couples TRBV29-1 to TRBJ2-7, with D hard to call. The germline CDR1 and CDR2 sequences are SQVTM and ANQGSEA. V lost 5 bases, J lost 0 bases, and 11 bases lay in between. This CDR3 has 13 amino acids. The CDR3 DNA sequence: TGCAGCGTTACTCCGGCGGACTCCTACGAGCAGTACTTC. It specifies CSVTPADSYEQYF.

This rearrangement joins TRBV5-8 to TRBJ1-3; D gene unclear. Germline V lookup: CDR1 SGHTS, CDR2 YDEGEE. V lost 1 base, J lost 4 bases, and 9 bases lay in between. The CDR3 covers 14 residues. The chain's CDR3 is CASSLFRLGNTIYF. The CDR3 DNA sequence: TGTGCCAGCAGCTTGTTCAGACTAGGAAACACCATATATTTT.

This rearrangement joins TRBV13 to TRBJ2-5; D call uncertain. V was clipped by 4 bases and J by 5 bases, with 5 bases between them. Germline V gene sequence: CDR1 PRHDT, CDR2 FYEKMQ (reference sequence). The CDR3 loop spans 11 amino acids. The CDR3 coding sequence is TGTGCCAGCAGCTCCGGGGAGACCCAGTACTTC. This codes for CASSSGETQYF. The full variable domain, with the rest looked up from reference TRBV13 and TRBJ2-5, is AAGVIQSPRHLIKEKRETATLKCYPIPRHDTVYWYQQGPGQDPQFLISFYEKMQSDKGSIPDRFSAQQFSDYHSELNMSSLELGDSALYFCASSSGETQYFGPGTRLLVL.

The rearrangement joins TRBV7-6 to TRBJ2-3; 11 bases are a match to TRBD2. V trimming: 1 base; J trimming: 2 bases; junction bases outside the gene matches: 8. The CDR3 length is 18 residues. Germline CDR1 and CDR2: SGHVS and FNYEAQ. For the CDR3, the DNA is TGTGCCAGCAGCTTAGATGCTAGCGGGAGGAAACTCACAGATACGCAGTATTTT. Amino acid sequence: CASSLDASGRKLTDTQYF.

The chain uses TRBV5-1 and TRBJ1-2; D uncertain. V was shortened by 5 bases and J by 7 bases, with 21 bases between the two germline ends. CDR3 size: 15 residues. Per the germline V gene, CDR1 is SGHRS and CDR2 is YFSETQ. This CDR3 is CASRDGFGGGGGYTF. The CDR3 DNA reads as TGCGCCAGCAGGGATGGGTTTGGAGGAGGTGGTGGCTACACCTTC.

This chain uses TRBV7-9 with TRBJ2-7, with 7 positions matching TRBD2. With V trimmed by 4 bases and J by 9 bases, 15 bases remained unmatched. Germline V gene data show CDR1 as SEHNR and CDR2 as FQNEAQ (reference sequence). The CDR3 has 15 residues. CDR3 nucleotides: TGTGCCAGCAGCTATCCCACCAAGCGGGGTGAGGCGCAGTACTTC. Translation: CASSYPTKRGEAQYF.

The V call is TRBV10-2, the J call TRBJ1-2; a possible D gene is TRBD1 (6 bases). The V gene lost 2 bases and the J gene lost 4 bases, with 8 bases spanning the gap. Germline values: CDR1 WSHSY, CDR2 SAAADI. This CDR3 has 13 amino acids. This CDR3 is CASSEKGVYGYTF. The DNA of the CDR3 is TGCGCCAGCAGTGAGAAGGGGGTCTATGGCTACACCTTC.

The genes are TRBV25-1 and TRBJ2-5; 7 nucleotides line up with TRBD2. The CDR3 has 14 amino acids. From germline, CDR1 is MGHDK and CDR2 SYGVNS. J gave up 5 bases and V 2 bases, and 5 bases lay outside the gene matches. The CDR3, as DNA: TGTGCCAGCAGTGAACTGGGGGGGACGGAGACCCAGTACTTC. Translation: CASSELGGTETQYF.

This clone occurred a few times. This sequence joins TRBV7-9 and TRBJ2-7; 10 bases agree with TRBD1. V dropped 1 base and J dropped 3; count of bases not matched to a gene: 3. The germline V gene encodes CDR1 SEHNR and CDR2 FQNEAQ (reference sequence). The CDR3 is 15 amino acids. Here the CDR3 DNA reads TGTGCCAGCAGCTTAGGAGGGGACAGGGGCTACGAGCAGTACTTC. This codes for CASSLGGDRGYEQYF. The full variable domain, rest sourced from reference TRBV7-9 and TRBJ2-7, is DTGVSQNPRHKITKRGQNVTFRCDPISEHNRLYWYRQTLGQGPEFLTYFQNEAQLEKSRLLSDRFSAERPKGSFSTLEIQRTEQGDSAMYLCASSLGGDRGYEQYFGPGTRLTVT.

V gene TRBV10-1 combines with J gene TRBJ2-7, with 8 bases lining up with TRBD1. After removal of 10 bases from V and 5 bases from J, the junction contained 16 bases not matched to a gene. CDR3 length equals 15 residues. The germline gives CDR1 WNHNN, CDR2 SYGVQD (reference sequence). In DNA, the CDR3 is TGCGCCACCAAGGGGTCCCCAGGGGGCCAGAACGAGCAGTACTTC. Translation: CATKGSPGGQNEQYF.

The V and J genes are TRBV19 and TRBJ2-4; maybe TRBD2 (6 bases). This CDR3 region has 15 residues. The V gene's germline CDR1 is LNHDA and CDR2 SQIVND (reference sequence). The V end lost 8 bases, the J end lost 1 base, and 15 bases lay between the germline ends. CDR3 residues: CASGTLAGAKNIQYF. CDR3 in DNA: TGTGCCAGTGGAACTCTGGCGGGGGCCAAAAACATTCAGTACTTC.

This chain joins TRBV5-6 and TRBJ2-5; 14 bases map to TRBD2. The CDR3 has 16 amino acids. V lost 4 bases to trimming and J lost 5 bases; unmatched junction nucleotides: 7. Germline V lookup: CDR1 SGHDT, CDR2 YYEEEE. CDR3 in DNA: TGTGCCAGCAGCCCCGGACTAGCGGGAGGAACGGAGACCCAGTACTTC. Protein product: CASSPGLAGGTETQYF.

The genes are TRBV12-5 and TRBJ1-3, with no clear D. The V and J ends lost 2 bases and 0 bases respectively, with 11 bases between them. CDR3 length equals 16 residues. CDR1 and CDR2 (germline): LGHNT, FRNRAP. CDR3 region: CASGLRSQVSGNTIYF. The CDR3 DNA follows: TGTGCTAGTGGTTTGCGAAGTCAGGTCTCTGGAAACACCATATATTTT. Full variable domain (remainder filled in from reference TRBV12-5 and TRBJ1-3): DARVTQTPRHKVTEMGQEVTMRCQPILGHNTVFWYRQTMMQGLELLAYFRNRAPLDDSGMPKDRFSAEMPDATLATLKIQPSEPRDSAVYFCASGLRSQVSGNTIYFGEGSWLTVV.

The chain has TRBV4-1 and TRBJ1-1, with D hard to call. V was pared by 1 base and J by 5 bases, with 14 bases between. The germline CDR1 and CDR2 sequences are MGHRA and YSYEKL. The CDR3 is 15 residues long. The CDR3 loop is CASSQVGRRDTEAFF. The CDR3 DNA follows: TGCGCCAGCAGCCAAGTTGGACGGAGGGATACTGAAGCTTTCTTT.

This chain links TRBV18 with TRBJ1-6; D is undetermined. CDR3 size: 15 residues. V was pared by 4 bases and J by 6 bases, with 13 bases between. Germline V gene data show CDR1 as KGHSH and CDR2 as LQKENI. For the CDR3, the DNA is TGTGCCAGCTCACTACGGGATACAGCTAATTCACCCCTCCACTTT. It translates to CASSLRDTANSPLHF.

The chain employs TRBV11-3 and TRBJ2-7; 15 bases fit TRBD2. Germline CDR1 SGHNT, CDR2 YENEEA. CDR3 length equals 17 residues. Trimming took 4 bases from V and 2 from J; bases not matched to a gene: 6. CDR3 amino acids: CASSSRTSGGVAYEQYF. CDR3 in DNA: TGTGCCAGCAGCTCGCGGACTAGCGGGGGGGTTGCCTACGAGCAGTACTTC.

This chain joins TRBV27 and TRBJ2-3; 10 bases are shared with TRBD2. Germline CDR1 reads MNHEY; CDR2 reads SMNVEV (reference sequence). Germline trimming cut 2 bases from V and 2 bases from J; bases unmatched to any gene: 4. This CDR3 contains 16 residues. The CDR3 nucleotides read TGTGCCAGCAGTTTAAATAGCGGGAGGTACACAGATACGCAGTATTTT. It specifies CASSLNSGRYTDTQYF.

The CDR3 coding sequence is TGTGCCAGCTCACCCGGGCAGGGGGCGTCGGTCGGAAACACCATATATTTT. It yields the protein CASSPGQGASVGNTIYF. The chain combines TRBV18 with TRBJ1-3; 8 positions match TRBD1. Looked up from germline, CDR1 is KGHSH and CDR2 is LQKENI. V shed 3 bases and J 4 bases; nucleotides not matched to a gene: 11. The CDR3 length is 17 residues.

This chain uses TRBV30 with TRBJ2-1; the match to TRBD1 covers 10 bases. There are 15 residues in the CDR3. J was trimmed by 6 bases and V by 3 bases; bases with no gene match: 8. The germline gives CDR1 GTSNPN, CDR2 SVGIG (reference sequence). The CDR3 bases are TGTGCCTGGAGGATGGGACAGGGGAATGTCAATGAGCAGTTCTTC. Its translation: CAWRMGQGNVNEQFF.

The rearrangement uses TRBV7-9 and TRBJ1-4; 9 bases match TRBD1. In germline, CDR1 is SEHNR, CDR2 FQNEAQ (reference sequence). This CDR3 spans 15 amino acids. After removal of 3 bases from V and 3 bases from J, the junction contained 2 bases not matched to a gene. The CDR3 loop reads CASSFRQGANEKLFF. The CDR3 DNA follows: TGTGCCAGCAGCTTCAGACAGGGGGCTAATGAAAAACTGTTTTTT.

This sequence joins TRBV28 and TRBJ1-2; D may be TRBD1 (5 bases). The germline V gene encodes CDR1 MDHEN and CDR2 SYDVKM. The V end was cut by 3 bases, the J end by 2 bases, with 16 bases between. The CDR3 runs 16 residues. The CDR3 DNA follows: TGTGCCAGCAGTTTGAGGTTCCGGGGGGTCAACTATGGCTACACCTTC. Translated: CASSLRFRGVNYGYTF.

The chain recombines TRBV13 with TRBJ1-2, with 8 positions matching TRBD1. This CDR3 has 12 residues. V was clipped by 5 bases and J by 8 bases; unmatched bases: 4. CDR1 is PRHDT and CDR2 is FYEKMQ in the germline V gene (reference sequence). The CDR3 DNA sequence: TGTGCCAGCAGCACGGACAGGGAAGGCTACACCTTC. This gives the protein CASSTDREGYTF.

The V and J genes are TRBV4-1 and TRBJ2-7; D ambiguous. V lost 0 bases and J lost 3, with 6 bases in between. Germline CDR1 reads MGHRA; CDR2 reads YSYEKL. CDR3 length equals 13 residues. This chain's CDR3 is CASSQELFYEQYF. The CDR3 DNA follows: TGCGCCAGCAGCCAAGAGTTATTCTACGAGCAGTACTTC.

This sequence joins TRBV28 and TRBJ2-7, with 7 bases aligning to TRBD1. After removal of 7 bases from V and 0 bases from J, the junction contained 12 bases not matched to a gene. Germline-derived CDR1 and CDR2 are MDHEN and SYDVKM. The CDR3 contains 16 residues. The CDR3 is CASKLLTTGSSYEQYF. The CDR3 bases are TGTGCCAGCAAGCTATTGACGACAGGGAGCTCCTACGAGCAGTACTTC.

The chain joins TRBV30 to TRBJ1-5, with a possible D match to TRBD1 (6 bases). V was cut by 3 bases and J by 9 bases, with 15 bases left in between. Germline V gene data show CDR1 as GTSNPN and CDR2 as SVGIG (reference sequence). The CDR3 is made up of 13 amino acids. CDR3 DNA: TGTGCCTGGAGAGGGGACACCATCTCGCCCCAGCATTTT. It translates to CAWRGDTISPQHF.

The chain has TRBV6-1 and TRBJ1-1, with 9 bases matching TRBD1. The germline V gene encodes CDR1 MNHNS and CDR2 SASEGT. The ends lost 10 bases at V and 4 bases at J; junction bases unmatched: 13. The CDR3 sequence is 15 residues long. CDR3 sequence: CATQGQGPMGTEAFF. The CDR3 DNA reads as TGTGCCACCCAAGGACAGGGGCCGATGGGCACTGAAGCTTTCTTT.

The rearrangement uses TRBV6-1 and TRBJ2-1; 13 bases fit TRBD2. Germline V gives CDR1 MNHNS, CDR2 SASEGT. CDR3 length: 15 amino acids. V was pared by 4 bases and J by 5 bases, with 2 bases of the junction left unmatched. CDR3 loop: CASSGGTSGNNEQFF. CDR3 DNA: TGTGCCAGCAGTGGAGGGACTAGCGGGAACAATGAGCAGTTCTTC.

CDR3 bases: TGCGCCAGCAGCCAAGTGGGTCTAGATCAAGAGACCCAGTACTTC. Protein: CASSQVGLDQETQYF. V and J are TRBV4-1 and TRBJ2-5, with unresolved D. With 1 base removed from V and 2 bases from J, the gap between germline ends came to 11 bases. The CDR3 extends over 15 amino acids. Looked up from germline, CDR1 is MGHRA and CDR2 is YSYEKL.